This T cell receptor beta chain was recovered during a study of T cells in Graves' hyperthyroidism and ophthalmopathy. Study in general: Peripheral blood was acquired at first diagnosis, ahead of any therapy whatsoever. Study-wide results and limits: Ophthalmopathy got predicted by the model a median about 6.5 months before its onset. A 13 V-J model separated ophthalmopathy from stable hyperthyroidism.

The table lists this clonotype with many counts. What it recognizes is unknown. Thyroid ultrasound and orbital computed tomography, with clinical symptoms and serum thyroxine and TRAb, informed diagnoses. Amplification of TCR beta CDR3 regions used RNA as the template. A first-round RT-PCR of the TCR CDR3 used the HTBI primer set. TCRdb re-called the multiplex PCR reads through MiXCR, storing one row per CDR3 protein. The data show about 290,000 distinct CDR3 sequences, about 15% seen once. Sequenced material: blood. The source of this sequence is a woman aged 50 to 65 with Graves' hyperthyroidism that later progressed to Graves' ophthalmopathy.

The CDR3 nucleotides are TGTGCCAGCTCACCTCTAGTTCCCCGCTCTGGGGCCAACGTCCTGACTTTC. The encoded protein is CASSPLVPRSGANVLTF. V and J are TRBV18 and TRBJ2-6; the D is unclear. V dropped 3 bases and J dropped 0 bases, with 12 bases sitting between them. Germline assignment: CDR1 KGHSH and CDR2 LQKENI. The CDR3 is 17 amino acids.